Sequencing of this T cell receptor (beta chain) was carried out in a study of cytomegalovirus exposure and HLA in healthy donors. Trimming pared 11 bases from V and 5 bases from J, leaving 9 bases between. CDR3 size: 10 residues. Germline CDR1 and CDR2: SNHLY and FYNNEI. Of note for this clone: The antigen remains undetermined.

The study, taken as a whole, reports: According to a later analysis, donors in an Asian-associated ancestry cluster reportedly had fewer N-insertions than the approximately 720-donor mean. Later analysis associated a missense DCLRE1C variant with TCR beta V- and J-gene trimming. Overall, approximately 150 TCR beta chains were annotated as cytomegalovirus-associated.

Among the donors, all were healthy bone marrow donors. Use of 60 Vbeta and 13 Jbeta primers characterized the PCR. Libraries were prepared by immunoSEQ multiplex PCR; TCRdb keeps only in-frame clonotypes and omits some of them. Of 170,000 or so clones in the sample, approximately 80% are singletons; the top ten hold around 6.5%. The clonotype was recovered from a male donor in good health and CMV-seropositive. This chain uses TRBV2 with TRBJ2-5; unclear D gene. Sequences were obtained from PBMCs. The CDR3 is CALIGETQYF. The CDR3 nucleotides are TGTGCCCTAATCGGTGAGACCCAGTACTTC. The full variable domain, its missing parts supplied by reference TRBV2 and TRBJ2-5, is EPEVTQTPSHQVTQMGQEVILRCVPISNHLYFYWYRQILGQKVEFLVSFYNNEISEKSEIFDDQFSVERPDGSNFTLKIRSTKLEDSAMYFCALIGETQYFGPGTRLLVL.